This T cell receptor (beta chain) was sequenced in a study of cytomegalovirus exposure and HLA in healthy donors. Points from the study as a whole: Association of a missense DCLRE1C variant with TCR beta V- and J-gene trimming was reported in a later analysis.

With V trimmed by 7 bases and J by 0 bases, 15 bases remained unmatched. Germline CDR1 reads MDHEN; CDR2 reads SYDVKM. There are 19 residues in the CDR3. PCR amplification relied on 60 Vbeta primers (plus 13 Jbeta primers). Some clones are missing from TCRdb's copy, which holds only in-frame ones; the method was immunoSEQ multiplex PCR. The repertoire includes 200,000 or so clones, around 87% of them detected once, and roughly 1.3% sits in the top ten. A word on this clone: No antigen is known for it.

This chain joins TRBV28 and TRBJ1-5; 10 bases map to TRBD1. The TCR originated in a man younger than 40 in good health and CMV-seronegative. The sample was PBMCs. The CDR3 region has the DNA TGTGCCAGCAATCACCCCGCCGGGACAGGGGATTTTAGCAATCAGCCCCAGCATTTT. It is translated as CASNHPAGTGDFSNQPQHF.